This T cell receptor beta chain was identified during a study of blood T cells in healthy people across ages. The wider study: Researchers report that template switching captured about one barcoded beta molecule per two T cells.

Total RNA was extracted at no less than 5.5 micrograms per sample. The CDR3 totals 13 residues. V lost 4 bases and J lost 1, with 10 bases in between. Germline V lookup: CDR1 SQVTM, CDR2 ANQGSEA. Primers used in a second PCR of roughly 6 to 11 cycles were a sample-barcoded 5' primer and a J-beta primer mix. Every molecule of cDNA carried a tag from a template-switch adaptor with 12 random nucleotides. TCRdb called the 5' RACE reads again in MiXCR, with one record for every CDR3 protein. Among about 1.6 million distinct CDR3 sequences listed, about 32% were seen once. Study-level points and caveats: More naive CD4+ cells and higher diversity were found in long-lived than in aged donors.

Ten or more counts support this clonotype. Its specificity is not known. The specimen was blood. This TCR came from a woman younger than 45 in good health. The chain combines TRBV29-1 with TRBJ2-5; either TRBD1 or TRBD2 may supply D (5 bases each). CDR3: CSVAVGTQETQYF. Written as DNA, the CDR3 is TGCAGCGTTGCTGTCGGGACCCAAGAGACCCAGTACTTC.